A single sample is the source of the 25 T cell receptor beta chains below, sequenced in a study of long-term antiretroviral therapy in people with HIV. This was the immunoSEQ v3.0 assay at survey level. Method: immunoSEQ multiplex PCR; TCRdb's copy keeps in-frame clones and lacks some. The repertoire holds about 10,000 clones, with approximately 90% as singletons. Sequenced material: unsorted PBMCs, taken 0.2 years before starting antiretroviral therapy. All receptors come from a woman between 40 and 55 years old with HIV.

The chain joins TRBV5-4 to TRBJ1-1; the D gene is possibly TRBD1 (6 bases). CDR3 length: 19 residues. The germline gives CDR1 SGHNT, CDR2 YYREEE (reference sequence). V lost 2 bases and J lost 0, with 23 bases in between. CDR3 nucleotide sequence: TGTGCCAGCAGCTTCCGGACAGTTTCTGACCTTAGCATGAACACTGAAGCTTTCTTT. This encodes CASSFRTVSDLSMNTEAFF.

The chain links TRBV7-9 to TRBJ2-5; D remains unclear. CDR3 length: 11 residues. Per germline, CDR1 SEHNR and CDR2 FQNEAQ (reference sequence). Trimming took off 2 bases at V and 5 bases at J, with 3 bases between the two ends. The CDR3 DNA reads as TGTGCCAGCAGCTTATCTGAGACCCAGTACTTC. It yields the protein CASSLSETQYF.

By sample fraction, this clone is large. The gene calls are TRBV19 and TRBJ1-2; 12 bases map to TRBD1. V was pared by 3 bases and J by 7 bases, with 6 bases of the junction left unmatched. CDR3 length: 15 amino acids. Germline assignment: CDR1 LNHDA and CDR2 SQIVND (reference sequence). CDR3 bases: TGTGCCAGTAGTATGGGACAGGGGGCGACGGTTGGCTACACCTTC. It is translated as CASSMGQGATVGYTF.

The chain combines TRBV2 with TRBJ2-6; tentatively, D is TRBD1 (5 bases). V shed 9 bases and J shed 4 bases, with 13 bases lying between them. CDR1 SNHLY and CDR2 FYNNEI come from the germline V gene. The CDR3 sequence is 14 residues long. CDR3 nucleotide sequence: TGTGCCAGGGGGTACCCAGGGGGGGCCAACGTCCTGACTTTC. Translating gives CARGYPGGANVLTF. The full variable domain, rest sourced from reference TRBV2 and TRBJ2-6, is EPEVTQTPSHQVTQMGQEVILRCVPISNHLYFYWYRQILGQKVEFLVSFYNNEISEKSEIFDDQFSVERPDGSNFTLKIRSTKLEDSAMYFCARGYPGGANVLTFGAGSRLTVL.

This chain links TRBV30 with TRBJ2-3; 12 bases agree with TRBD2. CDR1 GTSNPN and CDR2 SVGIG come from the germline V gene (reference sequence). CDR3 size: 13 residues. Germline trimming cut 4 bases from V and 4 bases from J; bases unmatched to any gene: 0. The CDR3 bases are TGTGCCTGGACTAGCGGGGGGGCAGATACGCAGTATTTT. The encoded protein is CAWTSGGADTQYF.

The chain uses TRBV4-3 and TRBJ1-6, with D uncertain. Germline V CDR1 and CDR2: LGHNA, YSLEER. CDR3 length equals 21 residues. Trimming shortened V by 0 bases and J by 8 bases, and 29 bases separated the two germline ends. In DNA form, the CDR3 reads TGCGCCAGCAGCCAAGATCGGGTCGGAAAGGAAAGTCTATTCGGGGATTCACCCCTCCACTTT. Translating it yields CASSQDRVGKESLFGDSPLHF.

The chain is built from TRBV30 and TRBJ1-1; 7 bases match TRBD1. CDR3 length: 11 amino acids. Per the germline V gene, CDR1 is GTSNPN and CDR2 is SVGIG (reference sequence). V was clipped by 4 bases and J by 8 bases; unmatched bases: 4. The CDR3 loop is CAWNIQGEAFF. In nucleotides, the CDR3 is TGTGCCTGGAACATACAGGGGGAAGCTTTCTTT.

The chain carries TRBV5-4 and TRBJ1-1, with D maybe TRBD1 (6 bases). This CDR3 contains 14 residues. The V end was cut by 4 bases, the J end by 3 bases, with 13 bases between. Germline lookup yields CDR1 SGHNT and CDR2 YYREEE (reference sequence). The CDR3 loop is CASSRRGVYTEAFF. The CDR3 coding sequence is TGTGCCAGCAGCCGGAGGGGGGTTTACACTGAAGCTTTCTTT.

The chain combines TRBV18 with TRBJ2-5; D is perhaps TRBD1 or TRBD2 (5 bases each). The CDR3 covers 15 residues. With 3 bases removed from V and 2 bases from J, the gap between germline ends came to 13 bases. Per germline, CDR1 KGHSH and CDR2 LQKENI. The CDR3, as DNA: TGTGCCAGCTCACCGTTGGGACCCAGACAAGAGACCCAGTACTTC. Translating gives CASSPLGPRQETQYF.

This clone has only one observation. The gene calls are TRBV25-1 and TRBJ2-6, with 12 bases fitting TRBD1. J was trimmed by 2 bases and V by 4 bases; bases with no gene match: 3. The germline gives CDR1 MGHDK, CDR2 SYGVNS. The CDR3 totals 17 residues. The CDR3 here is CASSGDRGLTGANVLTF. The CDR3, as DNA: TGTGCCAGCAGTGGGGACAGGGGGCTCACTGGGGCCAACGTCCTGACTTTC.

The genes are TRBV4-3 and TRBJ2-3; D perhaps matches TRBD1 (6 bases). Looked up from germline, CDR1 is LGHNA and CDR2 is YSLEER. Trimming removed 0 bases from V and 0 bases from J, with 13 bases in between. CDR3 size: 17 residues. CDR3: CASSQEGAQTSTDTQYF. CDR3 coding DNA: TGCGCCAGCAGCCAAGAGGGGGCTCAAACTAGCACAGATACGCAGTATTTT.

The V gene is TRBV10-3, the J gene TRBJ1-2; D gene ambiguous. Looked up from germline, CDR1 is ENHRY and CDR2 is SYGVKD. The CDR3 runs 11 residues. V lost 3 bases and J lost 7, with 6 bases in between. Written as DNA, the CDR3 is TGTGCCATCAGTGAATACCCTGGCTACACCTTC. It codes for CAISEYPGYTF.

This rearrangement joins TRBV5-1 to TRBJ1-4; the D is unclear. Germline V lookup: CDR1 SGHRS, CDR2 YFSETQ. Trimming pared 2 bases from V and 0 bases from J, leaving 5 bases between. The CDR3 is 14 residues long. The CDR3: CASSFGSTNEKLFF. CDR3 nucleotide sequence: TGCGCCAGCAGCTTTGGATCAACTAATGAAAAACTGTTTTTT.

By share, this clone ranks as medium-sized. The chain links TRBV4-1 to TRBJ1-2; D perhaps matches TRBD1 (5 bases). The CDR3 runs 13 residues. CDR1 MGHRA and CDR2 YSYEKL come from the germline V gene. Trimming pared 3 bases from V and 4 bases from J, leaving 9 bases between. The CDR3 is CASSHGGAYGYTF. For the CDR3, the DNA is TGCGCCAGCAGCCACGGCGGGGCCTATGGCTACACCTTC.

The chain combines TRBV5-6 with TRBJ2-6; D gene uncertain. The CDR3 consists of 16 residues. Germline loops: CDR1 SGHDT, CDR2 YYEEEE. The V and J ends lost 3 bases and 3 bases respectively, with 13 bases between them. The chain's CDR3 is CASSSPGVGGANVLTF. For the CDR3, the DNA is TGTGCCAGCAGCTCCCCGGGCGTAGGTGGGGCCAACGTCCTGACTTTC.

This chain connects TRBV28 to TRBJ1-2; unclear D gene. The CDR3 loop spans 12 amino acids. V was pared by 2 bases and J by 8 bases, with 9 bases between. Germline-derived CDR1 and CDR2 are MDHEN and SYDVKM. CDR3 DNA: TGTGCCAGCAGTTTAGTAGGGAGGGGCTACACCTTC. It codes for CASSLVGRGYTF.

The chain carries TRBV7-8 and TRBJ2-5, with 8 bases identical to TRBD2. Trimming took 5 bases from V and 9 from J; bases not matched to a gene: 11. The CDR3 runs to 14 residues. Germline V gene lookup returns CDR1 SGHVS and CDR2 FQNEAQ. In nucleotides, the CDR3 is TGTGCCAGCAGCCCCCTCGGGGGGGCCCTGCCCCAGTACTTC. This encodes CASSPLGGALPQYF.

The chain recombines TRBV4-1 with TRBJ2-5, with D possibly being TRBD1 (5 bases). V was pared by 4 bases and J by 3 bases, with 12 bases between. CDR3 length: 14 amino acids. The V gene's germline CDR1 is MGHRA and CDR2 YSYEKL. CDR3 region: CASSPIGVEETQYF. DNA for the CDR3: TGCGCCAGCAGCCCGATAGGGGTTGAAGAGACCCAGTACTTC.

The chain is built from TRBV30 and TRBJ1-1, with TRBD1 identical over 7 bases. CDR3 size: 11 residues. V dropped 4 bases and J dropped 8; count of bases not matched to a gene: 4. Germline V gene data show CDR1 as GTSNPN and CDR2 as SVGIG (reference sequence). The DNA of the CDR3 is TGTGCCTGGATGACAGGGCCCGAAGCTTTCTTT. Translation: CAWMTGPEAFF.

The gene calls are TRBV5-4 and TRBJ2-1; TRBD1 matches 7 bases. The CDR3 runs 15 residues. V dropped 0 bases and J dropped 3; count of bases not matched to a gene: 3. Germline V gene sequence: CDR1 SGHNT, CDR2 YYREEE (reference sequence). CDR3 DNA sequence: TGTGCCAGCAGCTTGGGGACAGGAAGCTACAATGAGCAGTTCTTC. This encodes CASSLGTGSYNEQFF.

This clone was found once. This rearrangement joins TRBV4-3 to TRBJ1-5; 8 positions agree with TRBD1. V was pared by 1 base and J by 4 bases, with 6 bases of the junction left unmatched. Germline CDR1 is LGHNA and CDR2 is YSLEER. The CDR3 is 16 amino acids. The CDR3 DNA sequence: TGCGCCAGCAGCCAAGTGGCAGGGGGCGAGAATCAGCCCCAGCATTTT. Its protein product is CASSQVAGGENQPQHF.

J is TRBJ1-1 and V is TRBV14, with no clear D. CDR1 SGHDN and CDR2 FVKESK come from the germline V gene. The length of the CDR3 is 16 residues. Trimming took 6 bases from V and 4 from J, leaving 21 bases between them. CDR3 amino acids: CASRQTLGGLSTEAFF. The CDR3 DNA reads TGTGCCAGCAGACAAACCTTGGGCGGGCTAAGCACTGAAGCTTTCTTT.

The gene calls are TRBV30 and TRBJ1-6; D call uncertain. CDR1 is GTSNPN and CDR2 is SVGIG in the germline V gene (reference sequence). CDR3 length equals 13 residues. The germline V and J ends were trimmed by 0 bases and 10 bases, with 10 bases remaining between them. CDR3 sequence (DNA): TGTGCCTGGAGTGTACCGGGCGCATCACCCCTCCACTTT. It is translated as CAWSVPGASPLHF.

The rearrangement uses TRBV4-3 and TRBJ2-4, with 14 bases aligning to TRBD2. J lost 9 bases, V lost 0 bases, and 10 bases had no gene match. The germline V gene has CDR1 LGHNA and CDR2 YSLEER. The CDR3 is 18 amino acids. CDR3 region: CASSQDLVTSGGDGIQYF. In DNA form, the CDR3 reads TGCGCCAGCAGCCAAGATCTTGTGACTAGCGGGGGGGACGGCATTCAGTACTTC.

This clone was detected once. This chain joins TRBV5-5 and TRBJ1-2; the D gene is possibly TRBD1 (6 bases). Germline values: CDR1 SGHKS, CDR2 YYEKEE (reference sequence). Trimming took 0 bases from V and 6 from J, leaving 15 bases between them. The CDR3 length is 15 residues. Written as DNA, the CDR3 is TGTGCCAGCAGCTTGGAGGGGTACAGGGCTCATGGCTACACCTTC. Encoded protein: CASSLEGYRAHGYTF.